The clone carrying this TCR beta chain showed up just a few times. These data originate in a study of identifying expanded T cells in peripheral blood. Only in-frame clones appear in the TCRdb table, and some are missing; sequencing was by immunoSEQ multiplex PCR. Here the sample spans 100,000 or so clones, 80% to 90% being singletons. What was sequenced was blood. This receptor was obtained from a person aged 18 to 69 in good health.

CDR3 nucleotide sequence: TGTGCCAGCAGCACAACAACAGGGGCCCTCCACTTT. It is translated as CASSTTTGALHF. The gene calls are TRBV2 and TRBJ1-6, with 7 nucleotides matching TRBD1. Germline V gene lookup returns CDR1 SNHLY and CDR2 FYNNEI. The CDR3 runs 12 residues. After removal of 6 bases from V and 14 bases from J, the junction contained 7 bases not matched to a gene.